Sequencing of this TCR beta chain was carried out in a study of blood T cell repertoires in COVID-19. Across the study: Acute and convalescent COVID-19 samples came from the United States, Italy and Spain.

The data were produced by immunoSEQ multiplex PCR, yet TCRdb's version contains in-frame clones alone and is incomplete. The data show some 350,000 clones, over 70% seen once. With 4 bases removed from V and 0 bases from J, the gap between germline ends came to 10 bases. This CDR3 has 15 amino acids. Germline lookup yields CDR1 SEHNR and CDR2 FQNEAQ (reference sequence). The specimen sequenced was peripheral blood. The chain uses TRBV7-9 and TRBJ2-1; possibly TRBD2 for D (6 bases). This receptor was identified in a woman in her 50s with COVID-19, enrolled during active disease. The CDR3 region is CASSSGVTSYNEQFF. The CDR3 DNA reads TGTGCCAGCAGCTCGGGAGTTACCTCCTACAATGAGCAGTTCTTC. The complete variable domain, with remaining parts taken from reference TRBV7-9 and TRBJ2-1, reads DTGVSQNPRHKITKRGQNVTFRCDPISEHNRLYWYRQTLGQGPEFLTYFQNEAQLEKSRLLSDRFSAERPKGSFSTLEIQRTEQGDSAMYLCASSSGVTSYNEQFFGPGTRLTVL.